This T cell receptor beta chain was identified during a study of blood T cell repertoires in COVID-19. Libraries were prepared by immunoSEQ multiplex PCR; TCRdb keeps only in-frame clonotypes and omits some of them. Among 250,000 to 300,000 clones listed, around four fifths were seen once. Germline trimming cut 5 bases from V and 5 bases from J; bases unmatched to any gene: 6. The length of the CDR3 is 14 residues. Germline V lookup: CDR1 MNHNY, CDR2 SVGAGI (reference sequence). This chain joins TRBV6-6 and TRBJ2-7; 10 nucleotides align to TRBD2. This clonotype was sampled from a man of 80 years or more with acute or convalescent COVID-19. Sequences were obtained from peripheral blood. The chain's CDR3 is CASSPSGREHEQYF. The CDR3 nucleotides read TGTGCCAGCAGTCCTAGCGGGAGAGAGCACGAGCAGTACTTC.